The text below deals with one T cell receptor (beta chain). As yet, its antigen is unknown. This sample is drawn from a study of shared clonotypes between healthy human individuals. Study details: A few men and a couple of women, aged 18 to 49, were donors. Study-wide results and caveats: Limitation of the genetic and exposure-history diversity represented came from the few donors. Naive CD4 clonotypes were shared across a handful of donors at roughly 5.3%.

Methods used by the authors: Filtering of immunoSEQ junctional sequences could not match full-length read filtering. TCRdb's table, derived via immunoSEQ multiplex PCR, lists solely in-frame clones and lacks some. That table is the source of V, J and clone size, and D and trimming were worked out from the DNA. This sample yields about 600,000 clones, of which approximately 97% are seen a single time; 0.057% belongs to the top ten. The germline V gene has CDR1 MGHRA and CDR2 YSYEKL. The CDR3 consists of 18 residues. V lost 0 bases to trimming and J lost 0 bases, with 14 bases between them. Sequencing was performed on naive CD4+ T cells sorted from blood. Subset denoted: CD45RA+ positively selected. The clonotype was recovered from a woman aged 30 to 39 in good health. This chain connects TRBV4-1 to TRBJ1-4, with a tentative D call TRBD1 (6 bases). The CDR3 DNA sequence: TGCGCCAGCAGCCAAGATGCGGACAGAGTTGCAACTAATGAAAAACTGTTTTTT. Protein product: CASSQDADRVATNEKLFF.